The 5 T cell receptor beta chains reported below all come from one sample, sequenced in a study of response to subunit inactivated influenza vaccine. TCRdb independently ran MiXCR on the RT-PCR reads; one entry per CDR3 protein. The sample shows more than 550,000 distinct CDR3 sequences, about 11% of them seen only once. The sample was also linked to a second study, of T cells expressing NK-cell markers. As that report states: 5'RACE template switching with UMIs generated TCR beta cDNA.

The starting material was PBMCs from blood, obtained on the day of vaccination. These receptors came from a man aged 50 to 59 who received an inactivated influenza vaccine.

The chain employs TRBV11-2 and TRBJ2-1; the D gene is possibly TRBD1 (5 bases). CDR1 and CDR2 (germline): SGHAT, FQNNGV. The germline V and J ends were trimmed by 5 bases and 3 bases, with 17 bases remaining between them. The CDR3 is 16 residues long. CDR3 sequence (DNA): TGTGCCAGCAGCGGGATTCAGGGAAAGGGCTACAATGAGCAGTTCTTC. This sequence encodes CASSGIQGKGYNEQFF. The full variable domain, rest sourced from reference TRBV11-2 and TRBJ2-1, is EAGVAQSPRYKIIEKRQSVAFWCNPISGHATLYWYQQILGQGPKLLIQFQNNGVVDDSQLPKDRFSAERLKGVDSTLKIQPAKLEDSAVYLCASSGIQGKGYNEQFFGPGTRLTVL.

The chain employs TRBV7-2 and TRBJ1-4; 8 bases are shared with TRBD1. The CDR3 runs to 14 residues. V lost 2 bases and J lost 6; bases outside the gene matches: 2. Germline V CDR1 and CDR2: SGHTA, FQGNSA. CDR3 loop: CASSLQGAHEKLFF. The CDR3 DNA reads TGTGCCAGCAGCTTACAGGGGGCTCATGAAAAACTGTTTTTT.

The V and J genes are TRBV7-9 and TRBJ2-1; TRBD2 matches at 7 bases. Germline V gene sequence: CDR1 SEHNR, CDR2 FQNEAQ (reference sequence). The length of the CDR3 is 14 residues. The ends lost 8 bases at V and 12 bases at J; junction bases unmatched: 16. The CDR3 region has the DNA TGTGCCAGCCTCGGACTAGGCGGAATTTTAGGGCAGTTCTTC. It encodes CASLGLGGILGQFF.

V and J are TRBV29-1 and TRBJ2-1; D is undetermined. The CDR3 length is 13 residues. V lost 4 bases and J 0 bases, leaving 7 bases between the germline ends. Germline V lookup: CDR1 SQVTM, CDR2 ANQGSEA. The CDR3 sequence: CSVAGVSYNEQFF. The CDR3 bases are TGCAGCGTTGCTGGAGTCTCCTACAATGAGCAGTTCTTC.

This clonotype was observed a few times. CDR3 DNA sequence: TGTGCCACCAGTGACCGCAGCGCCCCGCCAACTTACGAGCAGTACTTC. Translation gives CATSDRSAPPTYEQYF. The V call is TRBV24-1, the J call TRBJ2-7, with no clear D. V lost 4 bases and J 4 bases, leaving 19 bases between the germline ends. The CDR3 length is 16 residues. Germline-derived CDR1 and CDR2 are KGHDR and SFDVKD.